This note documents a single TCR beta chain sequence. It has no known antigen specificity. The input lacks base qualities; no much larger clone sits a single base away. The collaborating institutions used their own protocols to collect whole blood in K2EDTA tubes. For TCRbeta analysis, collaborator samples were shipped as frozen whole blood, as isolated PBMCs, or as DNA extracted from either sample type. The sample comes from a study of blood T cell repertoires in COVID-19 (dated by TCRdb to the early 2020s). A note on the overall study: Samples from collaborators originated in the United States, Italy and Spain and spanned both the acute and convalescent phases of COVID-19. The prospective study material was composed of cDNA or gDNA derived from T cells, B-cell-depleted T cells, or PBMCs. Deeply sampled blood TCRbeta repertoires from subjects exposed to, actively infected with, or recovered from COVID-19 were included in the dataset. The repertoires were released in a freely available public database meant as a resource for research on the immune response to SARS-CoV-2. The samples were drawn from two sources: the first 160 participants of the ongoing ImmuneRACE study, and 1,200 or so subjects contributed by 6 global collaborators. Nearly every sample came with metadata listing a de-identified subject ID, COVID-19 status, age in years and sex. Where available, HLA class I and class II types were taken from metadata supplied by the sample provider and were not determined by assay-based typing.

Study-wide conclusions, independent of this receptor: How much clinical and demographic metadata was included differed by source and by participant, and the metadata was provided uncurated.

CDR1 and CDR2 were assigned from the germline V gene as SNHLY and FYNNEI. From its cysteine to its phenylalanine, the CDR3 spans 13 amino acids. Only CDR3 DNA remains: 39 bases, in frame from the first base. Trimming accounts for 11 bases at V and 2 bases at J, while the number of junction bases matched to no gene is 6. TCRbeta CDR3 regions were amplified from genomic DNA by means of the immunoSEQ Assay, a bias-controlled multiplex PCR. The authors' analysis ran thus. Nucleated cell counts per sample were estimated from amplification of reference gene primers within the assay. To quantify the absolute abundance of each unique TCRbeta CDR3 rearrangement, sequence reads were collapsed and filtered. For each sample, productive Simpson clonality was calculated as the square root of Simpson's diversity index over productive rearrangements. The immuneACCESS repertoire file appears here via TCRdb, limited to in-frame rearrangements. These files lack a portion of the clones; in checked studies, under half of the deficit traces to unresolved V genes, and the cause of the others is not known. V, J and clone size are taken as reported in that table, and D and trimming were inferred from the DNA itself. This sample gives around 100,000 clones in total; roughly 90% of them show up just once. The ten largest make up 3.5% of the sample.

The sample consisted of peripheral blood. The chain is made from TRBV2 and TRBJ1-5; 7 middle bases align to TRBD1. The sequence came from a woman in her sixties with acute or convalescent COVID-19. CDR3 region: CAGNRGGNQPQHF. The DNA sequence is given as TGTGCCGGGAACAGGGGTGGCAATCAGCCCCAGCATTTT.